The 12 T cell receptor beta chains in this list originate from one sample, sequenced in a study of metastatic and nonmetastatic thyroid tumors. TCRdb re-analyzed the PCR reads through MiXCR. The sample lists 15,000 to 18,000 clones, approximately 23% seen once, with roughly an eighth in the top ten. All patients were untreated before thyroid surgery. The material sequenced was tumor tissue. These receptors all come from a female donor with papillary thyroid cancer or a benign thyroid nodule (not recorded which). Some clones in this sample may be carry-over from other donors' samples.

This clone was found many times. This CDR3 is also generated by other DNA sequences in the sample. V gene TRBV27 combines with J gene TRBJ2-2; D is unresolved. The CDR3 spans 13 residues. The germline gives CDR1 MNHEY, CDR2 SMNVEV (reference sequence). With 2 bases removed from V and 4 bases from J, the gap between germline ends came to 5 bases. The CDR3 loop reads CASSLTLTGELFF. In DNA form, the CDR3 reads TGTGCCAGCAGTTTAACGCTCACCGGGGAGCTGTTTTTT.

V and J are TRBV11-2 and TRBJ2-2; 7 positions match TRBD1. CDR3 length: 16 amino acids. The germline V gene has CDR1 SGHAT and CDR2 FQNNGV. With 5 bases clipped from V and 6 bases from J, the junction kept 12 bases outside the gene matches. The CDR3 is CASSPGGQGSAGELFF. The CDR3, as DNA: TGTGCCAGCAGCCCAGGGGGTCAGGGTAGCGCCGGGGAGCTGTTTTTT.

This clone was seen a handful of times. This chain uses TRBV20-1 with TRBJ2-7; TRBD1 is a possible D gene (6 bases). The CDR3 covers 15 residues. Per germline, CDR1 DFQATT and CDR2 SNEGSKA (reference sequence). The ends were cut back, 6 bases at V and 3 bases at J, with 21 bases in the middle. The CDR3 nucleotides read TGCAGTGCCGACGGGACCCAGGGACACAACTACGAGCAGTACTTC. Its translation is CSADGTQGHNYEQYF.

This clone was observed once. The chain combines TRBV24-1 with TRBJ1-4; maybe TRBD1 (6 bases). The CDR3 totals 19 residues. V dropped 4 bases and J dropped 7 bases, with 27 bases sitting between them. Germline-derived CDR1 and CDR2 are KGHDR and SFDVKD. Here the CDR3 reads CATSEGSLLGISRGEKLFF. CDR3 DNA: TGTGCCACCAGTGAAGGTTCTTTACTGGGAATCTCCAGGGGTGAAAAACTGTTTTTT.

The rearrangement joins TRBV4-1 to TRBJ1-3; D call uncertain. The germline CDR1 and CDR2 sequences are MGHRA and YSYEKL. The CDR3 has 15 amino acids. Trimming cost V 1 base and J 6 bases, with 13 bases left between them. CDR3 sequence: CASSQAPGYINTIYF. Here the CDR3 DNA reads TGCGCCAGCAGCCAAGCACCAGGTTATATAAACACCATATATTTT.

This clone was observed at least ten times. The chain has TRBV3-1 and TRBJ2-1, with D unresolved. V lost 4 bases and J lost 4, with 11 bases in between. CDR1 LGHDT and CDR2 YNNKEL come from the germline V gene (reference sequence). The CDR3 is 14 amino acids. In nucleotides, the CDR3 is TGTGCCAGCAGCCCGATGGCGAATTACAATGAGCAGTTCTTC. This translates into CASSPMANYNEQFF.

This clone is judged medium-sized. The V call is TRBV5-1, the J call TRBJ2-7; D gene ambiguous. Trimming left V 0 bases short and J 2 bases short, with 12 bases between. Germline-derived CDR1 and CDR2 are SGHRS and YFSETQ. This CDR3 spans 15 amino acids. The CDR3 nucleotides are TGCGCCAGCAGCTTGGAGGTGACGCCGGCCTACGAGCAGTACTTC. Translated: CASSLEVTPAYEQYF.

The chain combines TRBV5-1 with TRBJ1-1; D remains unclear. The CDR3 extends over 15 amino acids. The V gene's germline CDR1 is SGHRS and CDR2 YFSETQ. The V and J ends lost 1 base and 5 bases respectively, with 15 bases between them. The CDR3 sequence: CASSLLGPELTEAFF. The CDR3 DNA sequence: TGCGCCAGCAGCTTGTTGGGCCCAGAACTTACTGAAGCTTTCTTT.

This clone appeared a few times. The rearrangement links TRBV28 to TRBJ1-2; D might be TRBD1 (6 bases). V shed 1 base and J shed 5 bases, with 14 bases lying between them. The V gene's germline CDR1 is MDHEN and CDR2 SYDVKM. The CDR3 is 15 residues long. In DNA, the CDR3 is TGTGCCAGCAGTTTATCAGAGACAGGATTATATGGCTACACCTTC. Translating gives CASSLSETGLYGYTF.

This clone has ten or more counts. The gene calls are TRBV3-1 and TRBJ2-2, with a tentative D call TRBD1 (6 bases). The CDR3 covers 17 residues. V was clipped by 4 bases and J by 4 bases, with 19 bases between them. The germline V gene encodes CDR1 LGHDT and CDR2 YNNKEL (reference sequence). The CDR3, as DNA: TGTGCCAGCAGCCCCCAGGGTGGGCAGGGGTCCACCGGGGAGCTGTTTTTT. Protein sequence: CASSPQGGQGSTGELFF.

About this clone: This sequence may be a read error, since a much larger clone differs from it by one base. V is TRBV28 and J is TRBJ1-5, with D unresolved. Per germline, CDR1 MDHEN and CDR2 SYDVKM. Trimming stripped 7 bases from V and 6 bases from J, with 16 bases between. The CDR3 loop spans 14 amino acids. CDR3 nucleotides: TGTGCCAGCACCTTAGCGAGGGAGCCTCAGCCCCAGCATTTT. It is translated as CASTLAREPQPQHF.

There are many counts of this clone. The chain couples TRBV2 to TRBJ1-2, with D hard to call. The CDR3 spans 12 residues. V was shortened by 2 bases and J by 4 bases, with 5 bases between the two germline ends. Germline-derived CDR1 and CDR2 are SNHLY and FYNNEI. Here the CDR3 DNA reads TGTGCCAGCAGTGAATCATCCTATGGCTACACCTTC. This encodes CASSESSYGYTF.